The 31 T cell receptor beta chains given below trace back to one sample, sequenced in a study of PD-L1 blockade in urothelial cancer. Repertoires were generated with immunoSEQ multiplex PCR, while TCRdb's copy carries only in-frame clones and drops some. There are approximately 20,000 clones in the sample; 90% occur only once, and around 16% lies in the top ten. The starting material was PBMCs, obtained around atezolizumab (anti-PD-L1) treatment. The receptors here all came from a woman aged 55 to 70 with urothelial cancer.

The chain combines TRBV5-5 with TRBJ2-7, with D possibly being TRBD2 (7 bases). Trimming shortened V by 4 bases and J by 0 bases, and 17 bases separated the two germline ends. Germline CDR1 and CDR2: SGHKS and YYEKEE (reference sequence). The CDR3 covers 16 residues. CDR3: CASSLRGADSSYEQYF. CDR3 DNA: TGTGCCAGCAGCCTTCGGGGGGCCGATAGCTCCTACGAGCAGTACTTC.

This clone was seen a handful of times. The CDR3 nucleotides read TGTGCCAGCACCCCCCTAACAGGAGAGGCCTACGAGCAGTACTTC. Protein product: CASTPLTGEAYEQYF. This chain connects TRBV28 to TRBJ2-7, with D perhaps matching TRBD1 (5 bases). CDR1 is MDHEN, CDR2 SYDVKM, per germline. The CDR3 contains 15 residues. The ends were cut back, 7 bases at V and 2 bases at J, with 18 bases in the middle.

The V call is TRBV28, the J call TRBJ1-4; D gene unclear. Germline V gives CDR1 MDHEN, CDR2 SYDVKM. V was trimmed by 5 bases and J by 8 bases, leaving 9 bases between them. The CDR3 is 12 amino acids. This chain's CDR3 is CASSPATEKLFF. The CDR3 DNA follows: TGTGCCAGCAGTCCCGCGACAGAAAAACTGTTTTTT.

The table lists this clone with a count of one. The V gene is TRBV5-4, the J gene TRBJ2-2; D might be TRBD2 (6 bases). The V end lost 3 bases, the J end lost 4 bases, and 13 bases lay between the germline ends. Germline CDR1 SGHNT, CDR2 YYREEE (reference sequence). The CDR3 is made up of 15 amino acids. CDR3 DNA sequence: TGTGCCAGCAGCTGGGGACTGACGAGCACCGGGGAGCTGTTTTTT. This gives the protein CASSWGLTSTGELFF. Full variable domain (missing parts from reference TRBV5-4 and TRBJ2-2): ETGVTQSPTHLIKTRGQQVTLRCSSQSGHNTVSWYQQALGQGPQFIFQYYREEENGRGNFPPRFSGLQFPNYSSELNVNALELDDSALYLCASSWGLTSTGELFFGEGSRLTVL.

The chain couples TRBV7-7 to TRBJ2-1; 7 bases agree with TRBD2. This CDR3 has 14 amino acids. Germline CDR1 and CDR2: SSHAT and FNYEAQ (reference sequence). Trimming took 3 bases from V and 8 from J; bases not matched to a gene: 7. The CDR3 reads CASSFRTSGYEQFF. In nucleotides, the CDR3 is TGTGCCAGCAGCTTTAGGACTAGTGGATATGAGCAGTTCTTC.

This clone is classed as medium-sized (0.01 to 0.1%). The chain links TRBV27 to TRBJ2-1, with 9 nucleotides matching TRBD2. The CDR3 has 13 residues. Per the germline V gene, CDR1 is MNHEY and CDR2 is SMNVEV (reference sequence). Losses at the gene ends were 9 bases for V and 4 bases for J; bases not matched to a gene: 4. The CDR3 DNA follows: TGTGCCAGTCGACTAGCGGCGTACAATGAGCAGTTCTTC. Translated, it gives CASRLAAYNEQFF.

This sequence joins TRBV6-6 and TRBJ2-5, with D perhaps matching TRBD2 (7 bases). There are 16 residues in the CDR3. The germline V and J ends were trimmed by 2 bases and 4 bases, with 17 bases remaining between them. Germline values: CDR1 MNHNY, CDR2 SVGAGI (reference sequence). CDR3 amino acids: CASSYPRGAGGETQYF. CDR3 DNA: TGTGCCAGCAGTTACCCCCGGGGGGCCGGTGGAGAGACCCAGTACTTC.

The chain is built from TRBV5-6 and TRBJ2-5, with TRBD2 as a possible D gene (7 bases). The length of the CDR3 is 14 residues. From germline, CDR1 is SGHDT and CDR2 YYEEEE. V shed 4 bases and J shed 5 bases, with 15 bases lying between them. CDR3 protein: CASSPPGRGETQYF. The CDR3 DNA sequence: TGTGCCAGCAGCCCCCCGGGGAGGGGGGAGACCCAGTACTTC. Variable domain in full (rest from reference TRBV5-6 and TRBJ2-5): DAGVTQSPTHLIKTRGQQVTLRCSPKSGHDTVSWYQQALGQGPQFIFQYYEEEERQRGNFPDRFSGHQFPNYSSELNVNALLLGDSALYLCASSPPGRGETQYFGPGTRLLVL.

The rearrangement joins TRBV7-9 to TRBJ2-3, with 9 positions matching TRBD2. The germline V gene encodes CDR1 SEHNR and CDR2 FQNEAQ (reference sequence). This CDR3 comprises 16 residues. The V gene end was trimmed by 2 bases and the J gene end by 3 bases; junction bases not matched to a gene: 6. The CDR3 DNA reads TGTGCCAGCAGCTTACGACGCGCGGGAGGGACAGATACGCAGTATTTT. It encodes CASSLRRAGGTDTQYF. The full variable domain, in which reference TRBV7-9 and TRBJ2-3 provide the parts outside the CDR3, is DTGVSQNPRHKITKRGQNVTFRCDPISEHNRLYWYRQTLGQGPEFLTYFQNEAQLEKSRLLSDRFSAERPKGSFSTLEIQRTEQGDSAMYLCASSLRRAGGTDTQYFGPGTRLTVL.

The J gene is TRBJ1-1, the V gene TRBV19, with no clear D. Trimming stripped 5 bases from V and 0 bases from J, with 13 bases between. In germline, CDR1 is LNHDA, CDR2 SQIVND (reference sequence). The CDR3 length is 15 residues. CDR3: CASSSRAGMNTEAFF. The DNA of the CDR3 is TGTGCCAGTAGTTCCCGGGCGGGAATGAACACTGAAGCTTTCTTT. Full variable domain (outside the CDR3, taken from reference TRBV19 and TRBJ1-1): DGGITQSPKYLFRKEGQNVTLSCEQNLNHDAMYWYRQDPGQGLRLIYYSQIVNDFQKGDIAEGYSVSREKKESFPLTVTSAQKNPTAFYLCASSSRAGMNTEAFFGQGTRLTVV.

V gene TRBV10-3 combines with J gene TRBJ1-3; the D gene is possibly TRBD1 (6 bases). The CDR3 loop spans 15 amino acids. Looked up from germline, CDR1 is ENHRY and CDR2 is SYGVKD. The V end lost 5 bases, the J end lost 0 bases, and 11 bases lay between the germline ends. The CDR3: CAISPTGFSGNTIYF. CDR3 DNA sequence: TGTGCCATCAGTCCGACAGGTTTCTCTGGAAACACCATATATTTT.

A remark on this clone: Other DNA sequences within the sample encode an identical CDR3. The rearrangement links TRBV6-1 to TRBJ1-5, with 7 bases fitting TRBD1. The junction had 5 bases not matched to a gene; V was cut back by 6 bases and J by 6 bases. This CDR3 region has 13 residues. CDR1 is MNHNS and CDR2 is SASEGT in the germline V gene. CDR3 sequence reads: CASSRQGVQPQHF. CDR3 DNA: TGTGCCAGCAGCCGACAGGGCGTTCAGCCCCAGCATTTT.

The chain links TRBV25-1 to TRBJ2-1; 12 nucleotides agree with TRBD1. The germline gives CDR1 MGHDK, CDR2 SYGVNS. The V segment lost 8 bases and the J segment 8 bases; nucleotides outside the gene matches: 10. This CDR3 comprises 15 residues. The CDR3 is CASRDVGTGGYEQFF. The CDR3 bases are TGTGCCAGCCGAGACGTGGGGACAGGGGGCTATGAGCAGTTCTTC.

The chain carries TRBV6-5 and TRBJ1-2; 8 bases agree with TRBD1. After removal of 6 bases from V and 2 bases from J, the junction contained 8 bases not matched to a gene. Looked up from germline, CDR1 is MNHEY and CDR2 is SVGAGI. The CDR3 has 15 residues. In nucleotides, the CDR3 is TGTGCCAGCAGACCGCAGGACAGGGTGAACTATGGCTACACCTTC. Translated: CASRPQDRVNYGYTF.

This chain uses TRBV11-2 with TRBJ2-2; the D gene is possibly TRBD1 (5 bases). Germline V gives CDR1 SGHAT, CDR2 FQNNGV. The CDR3 is 15 amino acids. V lost 5 bases and J 1 base, leaving 11 bases between the germline ends. The CDR3, as DNA: TGTGCCAGCAGCCAGGGCTTTCTGAACACCGGGGAGCTGTTTTTT. It specifies CASSQGFLNTGELFF.

The V call is TRBV19, the J call TRBJ1-1; D gene ambiguous. CDR1 and CDR2 (germline): LNHDA, SQIVND (reference sequence). This CDR3 is 13 amino acids long. V was pared by 1 base and J by 1 base, with 4 bases between. CDR3 loop: CASSIGQNTEAFF. The CDR3 DNA sequence: TGTGCCAGTAGTATAGGGCAGAACACTGAAGCTTTCTTT.

The chain carries TRBV27 and TRBJ2-2, with D tentatively TRBD2 (5 bases). Germline loops: CDR1 MNHEY, CDR2 SMNVEV (reference sequence). V was shortened by 3 bases and J by 3 bases, with 8 bases between the two germline ends. The CDR3 is 14 residues long. CDR3 sequence: CASSFERYTGELFF. CDR3 DNA sequence: TGTGCCAGCAGTTTCGAGCGGTACACCGGGGAGCTGTTTTTT.

The chain recombines TRBV5-5 with TRBJ2-1; 9 nucleotides line up with TRBD2. The germline V gene has CDR1 SGHKS and CDR2 YYEKEE (reference sequence). The CDR3 is 15 amino acids. V trimming: 4 bases; J trimming: 4 bases; junction bases outside the gene matches: 6. CDR3 amino acids: CASSVLAGKYNEQFF. DNA for the CDR3: TGTGCCAGCAGCGTACTAGCGGGCAAGTACAATGAGCAGTTCTTC. The full variable domain, in which reference TRBV5-5 and TRBJ2-1 provide the parts outside the CDR3, is DAGVTQSPTHLIKTRGQQVTLRCSPISGHKSVSWYQQVLGQGPQFIFQYYEKEERGRGNFPDRFSARQFPNYSSELNVNALLLGDSALYLCASSVLAGKYNEQFFGPGTRLTVL.

The CDR3, as DNA: TGTGCCAGCAGCTTCGCTTTAGCGGGGAACACCGGGGAGCTGTTTTTT. Its protein is CASSFALAGNTGELFF. The chain carries TRBV7-8 and TRBJ2-2; 7 positions match TRBD2. Germline trimming cut 3 bases from V and 1 base from J; bases unmatched to any gene: 5. Per germline, CDR1 SGHVS and CDR2 FQNEAQ. CDR3 length equals 16 residues.

The J gene is TRBJ2-7, the V gene TRBV9, with a tentative D call TRBD2 (6 bases). Germline V CDR1 and CDR2: SGDLS, YYNGEE. The V gene lost 3 bases and the J gene lost 9 bases, with 16 bases spanning the gap. CDR3 length: 13 residues. CDR3 bases: TGTGCCAGCAGCGCTTCCCCGTGGGGAGGGCAGTACTTC. Translation: CASSASPWGGQYF.

The CDR3 protein is CASSEGLAGVQQYF. CDR3 DNA: TGCGCCAGCAGTGAGGGACTAGCGGGAGTCCAGCAGTACTTC. The V and J genes are TRBV10-1 and TRBJ2-5; 13 nucleotides agree with TRBD2. V was pared by 2 bases and J by 11 bases, with 5 bases of the junction left unmatched. The CDR3 has 14 residues. Germline V gene data show CDR1 as WNHNN and CDR2 as SYGVQD (reference sequence).

The J gene is TRBJ1-1, the V gene TRBV7-6; TRBD1 matches at 9 bases. The CDR3 has 14 amino acids. Trimming removed 5 bases from V and 3 bases from J; junction bases left unmatched: 4. The germline gives CDR1 SGHVS, CDR2 FNYEAQ. CDR3 nucleotides: TGTGCCAGCAGCGGAAGGGACAGGGACACTGAAGCTTTCTTT. It is translated as CASSGRDRDTEAFF.

This clone occurred once. The V and J genes are TRBV15 and TRBJ2-1, with D possibly TRBD2 on 6 matching bases. Germline V gives CDR1 LNHNV, CDR2 YYDKDF (reference sequence). The CDR3 is made up of 14 amino acids. V was clipped by 2 bases and J by 9 bases, with 14 bases between them. The CDR3 DNA follows: TGTGCCACCAGCAGAAACATACGGGAGAGTGAGCAGTTCTTC. It encodes CATSRNIRESEQFF.

The chain employs TRBV19 and TRBJ1-5; TRBD1 aligns across 10 bases. Looked up from germline, CDR1 is LNHDA and CDR2 is SQIVND (reference sequence). This CDR3 spans 15 amino acids. J gave up 6 bases and V 6 bases, and 8 bases lay outside the gene matches. DNA of the CDR3: TGTGCCAGTAGCCTGGGACAGGGGCTAGGTCAGCCCCAGCATTTT. Its translation is CASSLGQGLGQPQHF.

This chain joins TRBV19 and TRBJ1-1, with TRBD1 matching 7 bases. The CDR3 runs to 16 residues. V lost 5 bases, J lost 0 bases, and 9 bases stayed unmatched. CDR1 is LNHDA and CDR2 is SQIVND in the germline V gene (reference sequence). CDR3 nucleotide sequence: TGTGCCAGTAGTCGCGACAGGGCCGCAATGAACACTGAAGCTTTCTTT. It encodes CASSRDRAAMNTEAFF.

The chain couples TRBV5-6 to TRBJ2-1; D possibly corresponds to TRBD2 (5 bases). V lost 0 bases, J lost 7 bases, and 17 bases lay in between. This CDR3 comprises 16 residues. Germline lookup yields CDR1 SGHDT and CDR2 YYEEEE. As DNA, the CDR3 is TGTGCCAGCAGCTTGGCGAGGGTCCTGTCGCGGAATGAGCAGTTCTTC. This gives the protein CASSLARVLSRNEQFF.

The rearrangement links TRBV9 to TRBJ2-3; D is uncertain. CDR1 SGDLS and CDR2 YYNGEE come from the germline V gene. V shed 0 bases and J shed 2 bases, with 10 bases lying between them. The CDR3 totals 15 residues. The CDR3 reads CASSVDGQVTDTQYF. For the CDR3, the DNA is TGTGCCAGCAGCGTAGATGGGCAGGTCACAGATACGCAGTATTTT.

The chain recombines TRBV5-1 with TRBJ2-1; D may be TRBD2 (6 bases). The germline gives CDR1 SGHRS, CDR2 YFSETQ. CDR3 length: 16 residues. The V gene lost 4 bases and the J gene lost 4 bases, with 18 bases spanning the gap. The CDR3 is CASSTGGSGSYNEQFF. CDR3 DNA: TGCGCCAGCAGCACCGGGGGTAGCGGATCATACAATGAGCAGTTCTTC.

The CDR3: CASSLSGGTGTDTQYF. The CDR3, as DNA: TGTGCCAGCAGCTTAAGTGGCGGGACAGGCACAGATACGCAGTATTTT. The V gene is TRBV7-2, the J gene TRBJ2-3, with a tentative D call TRBD1 (7 bases). V was shortened by 2 bases and J by 1 base, with 13 bases between the two germline ends. CDR1 is SGHTA, CDR2 FQGNSA, per germline. CDR3 length: 16 residues. Combining the CDR3 with reference TRBV7-2 and TRBJ2-3 gives the whole variable domain GAGVSQSPSNKVTEKGKDVELRCDPISGHTALYWYRQSLGQGLEFLIYFQGNSAPDKSGLPSDRFSAERTGGSVSTLTIQRTQQEDSAVYLCASSLSGGTGTDTQYFGPGTRLTVL.

The chain joins TRBV4-2 to TRBJ2-1; 7 nucleotides line up with TRBD2. Unmatched junction bases numbered 11, after V lost 0 bases and J lost 6 bases. CDR1 and CDR2 (germline): LGHNA, YNFKEQ. The CDR3 extends over 17 amino acids. The CDR3 loop reads CASSQDHVGLKGNEQFF. In DNA form, the CDR3 reads TGTGCCAGCAGCCAAGACCACGTGGGACTAAAGGGCAATGAGCAGTTCTTC.

J is TRBJ2-7 and V is TRBV7-3; 10 bases fit TRBD2. Germline V gene data show CDR1 as SGHTA and CDR2 as FQGTGA. V gave up 5 bases and J gave up 7 bases; unmatched junction bases: 11. The CDR3 consists of 15 residues. The CDR3 is CASSPEAGGPWEQYF. The CDR3 DNA is TGTGCCAGCAGCCCCGAAGCGGGAGGGCCTTGGGAGCAGTACTTC.